This T cell receptor (beta chain) emerged from a study of shared clonotypes between healthy human individuals. Germline trimming cut 5 bases from V and 1 base from J; bases unmatched to any gene: 5. The CDR3 extends over 15 amino acids. CDR1 is LNHDA, CDR2 SQIVND, per germline (reference sequence). Several immunoSEQ plates held equal portions of the genomic DNA taken from each subset. The method was immunoSEQ multiplex PCR; TCRdb's version includes in-frame clones alone and lacks a portion of them. The data contain under 1,100,000 clones, under 80% of them singletons. The chain combines TRBV19 with TRBJ1-5, with 7 bases identical to TRBD1. Sequences were obtained from memory CD4+ T cells sorted from blood. This sample's subset: CD45RA-negative fraction. This receptor was taken from a man aged 18 to 29 in good health. The CDR3 protein is CASSETRGSNQPQHF. The DNA of the CDR3 is TGTGCCAGTAGTGAGACCAGGGGGAGCAATCAGCCCCAGCATTTT.